Presented here are 18 T cell receptor beta chains from one specimen sequenced in a study of response to subunit inactivated influenza vaccine. TCRdb re-called the RT-PCR reads with MiXCR, one entry per CDR3 protein. The data contain under 950,000 distinct CDR3 sequences, about 20% of them seen just once; the ten biggest clones take up roughly a tenth. Specimen: PBMCs from blood, collected 4 to 6 days after vaccination. The receptors derive from a man aged 45-65 years who received an inactivated influenza vaccine.

The chain is built from TRBV18 and TRBJ2-2; D is uncertain. The CDR3 sequence is 15 residues long. Germline loops: CDR1 KGHSH, CDR2 LQKENI. Trimming stripped 2 bases from V and 0 bases from J, with 7 bases between. CDR3 bases: TGTGCCAGCTCACCAGACACTGCGAACACCGGGGAGCTGTTTTTT. Its protein is CASSPDTANTGELFF.

This chain connects TRBV29-1 to TRBJ2-3; 13 positions agree with TRBD2. V dropped 4 bases and J dropped 3; count of bases not matched to a gene: 4. This CDR3 region has 15 residues. The germline CDR1 and CDR2 sequences are SQVTM and ANQGSEA. CDR3 DNA sequence: TGCAGCGTTGGGACTAGCGGGGGCGGGACAGATACGCAGTATTTT. Translating gives CSVGTSGGGTDTQYF.

This clonotype was found a few times. The gene calls are TRBV7-2 and TRBJ2-3; D is perhaps TRBD2 (6 bases). This CDR3 region has 14 residues. CDR1 and CDR2 from the germline V gene are SGHTA and FQGNSA. Trimming shortened V by 5 bases and J by 6 bases, and 15 bases separated the two germline ends. The CDR3 loop is CASSQRQSGDTQYF. The CDR3 DNA follows: TGTGCCAGCAGCCAAAGACAGAGCGGGGATACGCAGTATTTT.

This clonotype has just a few counts. The chain is built from TRBV6-1 and TRBJ2-5; 14 bases agree with TRBD2. Germline-derived CDR1 and CDR2 are MNHNS and SASEGT. V lost 7 bases to trimming and J lost 5 bases; unmatched junction nucleotides: 15. The CDR3 covers 18 residues. In DNA form, the CDR3 reads TGTGCCAGCACTCTTACGGCGCGGACTAGCGGGGGGACGGAGACCCAGTACTTC. It codes for CASTLTARTSGGTETQYF.

This clonotype was detected a few times. This rearrangement joins TRBV25-1 to TRBJ2-2; possibly TRBD2 for D (6 bases). This CDR3 region has 16 residues. V lost 6 bases and J lost 0, with 14 bases in between. Germline V gene lookup returns CDR1 MGHDK and CDR2 SYGVNS. CDR3 coding DNA: TGTGCCAGCAGCCTGGGACTCCGATCGAACACCGGGGAGCTGTTTTTT. The encoded protein is CASSLGLRSNTGELFF.

This clonotype was picked up a small number of times. The chain links TRBV4-3 to TRBJ2-1, with D maybe TRBD1 (5 bases). The CDR3 totals 15 residues. V lost 0 bases to trimming and J lost 9 bases, with 15 bases between them. Germline V CDR1 and CDR2: LGHNA, YSLEER. The CDR3: CASSQDRYSTGEQFF. CDR3 coding DNA: TGCGCCAGCAGCCAAGATAGGTACAGTACAGGTGAGCAGTTCTTC.

This clonotype showed up just a few times. V usage is TRBV6-2 or TRBV6-3 and J usage is TRBJ1-5, with D perhaps TRBD1 (6 bases). In germline, CDR1 is MNHEY, CDR2 SVGEGT. V was trimmed by 4 bases and J by 2 bases, leaving 24 bases between them. The CDR3 length is 19 residues. CDR3 in amino acids: CASSFLQQGIVGGNQPQHF. The CDR3 DNA reads TGTGCCAGCAGTTTCCTCCAACAGGGTATCGTAGGTGGCAATCAGCCCCAGCATTTT.

This clonotype was counted many times. A junction end diverges from the germline sequence, so it may reflect a read error. V is TRBV5-1 and J is TRBJ2-5, with unresolved D. The CDR3 length is 14 residues. From germline, CDR1 is SGHRS and CDR2 YFSETQ. The CDR3 DNA reads TGTGCCAGCAGTTTAGGTCAGGCCCAAGAGACCCAGTACTTC. Its protein product is CASSLGQAQETQYF. The full variable domain, with the rest looked up from reference TRBV5-1 and TRBJ2-5, is KAGVTQTPRYLIKTRGQQVTLSCSPISGHRSVSWYQQTPGQGLQFLFEYFSETQRNKGNFPGRFSGRQFSNSRSEMNVSTLELGDSALYLCASSLGQAQETQYFGPGTRLLVL.

The chain combines TRBV5-1 with TRBJ2-5; D unclear. Trimming shortened V by 4 bases and J by 7 bases, and 17 bases separated the two germline ends. CDR1 and CDR2 from the germline V gene are SGHRS and YFSETQ. The length of the CDR3 is 14 residues. The CDR3 DNA is TGCGCCAGCAGCCTCCGAGGCGGTTCGGGGACCCAGTACTTC. Translating gives CASSLRGGSGTQYF.

V usage is TRBV9 and J usage is TRBJ2-1; possibly TRBD1 or TRBD2 for D (6 bases each). The CDR3 contains 16 residues. Trimming left V 0 bases short and J 0 bases short, with 10 bases between. The germline gives CDR1 SGDLS, CDR2 YYNGEE. CDR3 bases: TGTGCCAGCAGCGTAGGACCGGGGGCCTCCTACAATGAGCAGTTCTTC. It codes for CASSVGPGASYNEQFF.

The gene calls are TRBV20-1 and TRBJ1-5; TRBD1 matches 8 bases. This CDR3 comprises 14 residues. Germline lookup yields CDR1 DFQATT and CDR2 SNEGSKA (reference sequence). V gave up 4 bases and J gave up 5 bases; unmatched junction bases: 7. CDR3: CSAKTGDGHQPQHF. The CDR3 DNA sequence: TGCAGTGCTAAGACAGGGGATGGCCATCAGCCCCAGCATTTT.

This clonotype was recorded a few times. The chain combines TRBV29-1 with TRBJ1-1, with D possibly matching TRBD1 (5 bases). Trimming took 4 bases from V and 1 from J, leaving 10 bases between them. The CDR3 has 13 amino acids. Germline-derived CDR1 and CDR2 are SQVTM and ANQGSEA. CDR3 sequence (DNA): TGCAGCGTTGGGGGACGTGGGAACACTGAAGCTTTCTTT. This codes for CSVGGRGNTEAFF. The full variable domain, in which reference TRBV29-1 and TRBJ1-1 provide the parts outside the CDR3, is SAVISQKPSRDICQRGTSLTIQCQVDSQVTMMFWYRQQPGQSLTLIATANQGSEATYESGFVIDKFPISRPNLTFSTLTVSNMSPEDSSIYLCSVGGRGNTEAFFGQGTRLTVV.

This clonotype occurred many times. V gene TRBV12-3 or TRBV12-4 combines with J gene TRBJ1-5; D gene unclear. The V end lost 3 bases, the J end lost 2 bases, and 5 bases lay between the germline ends. CDR3 length equals 13 residues. The CDR3 DNA reads as TGTGCCAGCAGTTTTGGTGGCAATCAGCCCCAGCATTTT. It encodes CASSFGGNQPQHF.

This sequence joins TRBV7-3 and TRBJ2-1, with 8 bases matching TRBD2. Trimming took 2 bases from V and 6 from J; bases not matched to a gene: 12. There are 17 residues in the CDR3. CDR1 is SGHTA and CDR2 is FQGTGA in the germline V gene. CDR3 loop: CASSLALPGGPGNEQFF. The DNA of the CDR3 is TGTGCCAGCAGCTTAGCCCTTCCGGGAGGGCCGGGCAATGAGCAGTTCTTC.

This clonotype was observed a few times. The chain uses TRBV20-1 and TRBJ1-2, with 8 bases identical to TRBD1. The CDR3 loop spans 17 amino acids. V was pared by 4 bases and J by 2 bases, with 15 bases of the junction left unmatched. CDR1 DFQATT and CDR2 SNEGSKA come from the germline V gene (reference sequence). CDR3 residues: CSAITRDRSEANYGYTF. CDR3 DNA: TGCAGTGCTATTACCCGGGACAGGTCAGAAGCAAACTATGGCTACACCTTC.

This clonotype was counted between two and nine times. This chain connects TRBV7-2 to TRBJ2-7; D is perhaps TRBD1 (5 bases). The length of the CDR3 is 15 residues. V lost 4 bases and J lost 2, with 15 bases in between. CDR1 and CDR2 from the germline V gene are SGHTA and FQGNSA. The CDR3 region is CASSSQTVRTYEQYF. CDR3 bases: TGTGCCAGCAGCTCCCAGACAGTCCGCACCTACGAGCAGTACTTC.

The chain recombines TRBV4-3 with TRBJ2-3; 9 bases map to TRBD1. Germline CDR1 reads LGHNA; CDR2 reads YSLEER. CDR3 length: 16 amino acids. V was pared by 5 bases and J by 6 bases, with 12 bases of the junction left unmatched. For the CDR3, the DNA is TGCGCCAGCAGCGAAGGTTGGGGACAGGGAGGCGATACGCAGTATTTT. Amino acid sequence: CASSEGWGQGGDTQYF.

This clonotype occurred a few times. V gene TRBV12-3 or TRBV12-4 combines with J gene TRBJ1-3, with a possible D match to TRBD1 (6 bases). Trimming removed 8 bases at V and 0 bases at J, with 11 bases between. This CDR3 region has 14 residues. CDR3 in DNA: TGTGCCAGCCTTGACAGGTCCTCTGGAAACACCATATATTTT. Amino acid sequence: CASLDRSSGNTIYF.